This T cell receptor beta chain was captured by sequencing in a study of T-cell memory formation after mild COVID-19. In the study overall: Largely, the TCR clusters proved donor specific.

This CDR3 region has 12 residues. The V and J ends lost 6 bases and 4 bases respectively, with 12 bases between them. Germline values: CDR1 DFQATT, CDR2 SNEGSKA (reference sequence). About this clonotype: Its antigen is undetermined.

Broader study findings: The study detected some responding clones in pre-infection memory, suggesting cross-reactive memory joined. A second wave of clones peaked on day 37, and their SARS-CoV-2 specificity went unconfirmed.

TCRdb re-called the 5' RACE reads with MiXCR, one entry per CDR3 protein. The table has about 170,000 distinct CDR3 sequences, approximately 12% seen once; the top ten hold 3.3%. Input material: PBMCs or a T cell subset sorted from them (not recorded which). V gene TRBV20-1 combines with J gene TRBJ2-5; maybe TRBD1 (7 bases). The clonotype was recovered from a man between 18 and 35 years old who had mild COVID-19 (a few samples of this study predate the infection). Cell type and time point are not known. In DNA, the CDR3 is TGCAGTGCACGACAGGGAGGAGAGACCCAGTACTTC. This gives the protein CSARQGGETQYF.